Below, 4 T cell receptor beta chains from the same sample are listed, as sequenced in a study of shared clonotypes between healthy human individuals. The table came from immunoSEQ multiplex PCR; TCRdb's copy has only in-frame clones and leaves some out. In the table there are approximately 640,000 clones, about nine tenths of which are singletons. The material sequenced was memory CD8+ T cells from PBMCs. As to subset: CD45RO+ cells pooled with CCR7-negative TemRA cells. The receptors were gathered from a man between 18 and 29 years old in good health. Some clones in this sample may be carry-over from other donors' samples.

The chain employs TRBV27 and TRBJ2-4, with D perhaps TRBD1 (6 bases). The CDR3 is 14 residues long. The V gene lost 5 bases and the J gene lost 6 bases, with 14 bases spanning the gap. The germline CDR1 and CDR2 sequences are MNHEY and SMNVEV (reference sequence). The chain's CDR3 is CASSEERGGNIQYF. The CDR3 bases are TGTGCCAGCAGTGAGGAACGAGGGGGAAACATTCAGTACTTC.

This clone was seen once. CDR3 nucleotide sequence: TGCGCCAGCAGCCAAGATCTTGGTGTCATGTCGTCGGGGGAGCAGTACTTC. Its protein is CASSQDLGVMSSGEQYF. This chain links TRBV4-3 with TRBJ2-7; D possibly corresponds to TRBD2 (5 bases). Germline lookup yields CDR1 LGHNA and CDR2 YSLEER. The germline V and J ends were trimmed by 0 bases and 7 bases, with 22 bases remaining between them. CDR3 length: 17 residues.

This clone was seen only once. The V gene is TRBV19, the J gene TRBJ2-7; D gene unclear. The CDR3 length is 11 residues. CDR1 and CDR2 (germline): LNHDA, SQIVND (reference sequence). V was trimmed by 7 bases and J by 4 bases, leaving 8 bases between them. CDR3 DNA: TGTGCCAGTACCAACTCGTACGAGCAGTACTTC. Amino acids: CASTNSYEQYF.

Concerning this clone: Within the sample, other DNA sequences also encode this same CDR3. CDR3 loop: CASSPWTGYEQYF. The CDR3 nucleotides are TGTGCCAGCAGCCCATGGACTGGCTACGAGCAGTACTTC. The chain joins TRBV27 to TRBJ2-7; D is possibly TRBD2 (5 bases). The CDR3 runs 13 residues. V was clipped by 6 bases and J by 3 bases, with 12 bases between them. Germline loops: CDR1 MNHEY, CDR2 SMNVEV (reference sequence).